This TCR beta chain was documented in a study of blood T cells in healthy people across ages. A J-beta primer mix and a sample-barcoded 5' primer were used in a second PCR of about 7 to 12 cycles. A single record per CDR3 protein comes from TCRdb applying MiXCR to the 5' RACE reads. The data hold about 930,000 distinct CDR3 sequences, with roughly 29% observed a single time. The trim removed 4 bases at V and 6 bases at J, leaving 5 bases unmatched. This CDR3 is 14 amino acids long. CDR1 and CDR2 (germline): MNHEY, SVGAGI. This clonotype has at least ten counts. The same data also contributed to another study, on T cells of mothers and their children. That source reports: In each mother, TCR beta CDR3 reads exceeded 8 million; in each child, they numbered around 3 million.

The sequencing input was blood. The chain combines TRBV6-5 with TRBJ2-1; TRBD1 aligns across 8 bases. The source is a woman aged 40-49 years in good health. The CDR3 loop is CASSSGQGTNEQFF. In nucleotides, the CDR3 is TGTGCCAGCAGTTCTGGACAGGGTACCAATGAGCAGTTCTTC.